This T cell receptor (beta chain) derives from a study of long-term antiretroviral therapy in people with HIV. About the study: When the earliest samples were collected, ART was typically delayed until CD4 counts fell. Study-wide points: Repertoire composition at all time points was dominated by clones that had expanded before ART. Documentation of ART adherence, viral resistance or therapy changes was absent.

The CDR3 spans 15 residues. V lost 5 bases and J 1 base, leaving 11 bases between the germline ends. CDR1 and CDR2 from the germline V gene are SGHTA and FQGTGA. As for this clone: Its antigen is currently unknown.

Sequencing relied on immunoSEQ assay v3.0, run at survey level. TCRdb keeps only in-frame clones here, not all; method: immunoSEQ multiplex PCR. The sample has some 19,000 clones, over 75% seen once. Before DNA extraction, 1-10 million cryopreserved PBMC were held in the samples. This TCR came from a woman in her 50s with HIV. The rearrangement links TRBV7-3 to TRBJ2-2, with a weak D call TRBD2 (5 bases). Sequenced here: unsorted PBMCs, sampled approximately 2.6 years after starting antiretroviral therapy. In DNA, the CDR3 is TGTGCCAGCAGCCCAAGAGCGGTGAACACCGGGGAGCTGTTTTTT. Its protein product is CASSPRAVNTGELFF.